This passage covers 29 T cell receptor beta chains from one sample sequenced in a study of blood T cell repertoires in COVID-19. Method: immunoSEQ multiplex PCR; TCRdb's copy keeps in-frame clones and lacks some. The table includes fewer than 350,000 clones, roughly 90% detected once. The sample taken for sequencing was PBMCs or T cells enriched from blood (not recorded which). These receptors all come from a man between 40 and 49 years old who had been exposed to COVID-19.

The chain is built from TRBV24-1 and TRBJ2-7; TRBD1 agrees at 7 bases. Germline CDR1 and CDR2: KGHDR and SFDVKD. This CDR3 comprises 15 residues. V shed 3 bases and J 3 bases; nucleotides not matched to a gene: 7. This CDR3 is CATSDPRTGYYEQYF. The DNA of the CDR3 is TGTGCCACCAGTGATCCCCGGACAGGTTACTACGAGCAGTACTTC.

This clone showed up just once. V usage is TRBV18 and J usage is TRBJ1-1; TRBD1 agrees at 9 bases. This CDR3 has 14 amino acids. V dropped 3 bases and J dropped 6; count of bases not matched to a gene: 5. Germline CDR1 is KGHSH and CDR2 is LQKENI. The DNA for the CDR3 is TGTGCCAGCTCACCGCCCGGGACAGGGTCTGAAGCTTTCTTT. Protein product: CASSPPGTGSEAFF. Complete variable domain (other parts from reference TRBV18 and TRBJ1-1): NAGVMQNPRHLVRRRGQEARLRCSPMKGHSHVYWYRQLPEEGLKFMVYLQKENIIDESGMPKERFSAEFPKEGPSILRIQQVVRGDSAAYFCASSPPGTGSEAFFGQGTRLTVV.

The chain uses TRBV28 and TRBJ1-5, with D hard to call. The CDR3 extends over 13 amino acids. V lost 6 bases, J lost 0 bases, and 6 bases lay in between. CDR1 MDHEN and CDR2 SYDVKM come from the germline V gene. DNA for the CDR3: TGTGCCAGCAGAGAGTATAGCAATCAGCCCCAGCATTTT. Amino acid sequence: CASREYSNQPQHF.

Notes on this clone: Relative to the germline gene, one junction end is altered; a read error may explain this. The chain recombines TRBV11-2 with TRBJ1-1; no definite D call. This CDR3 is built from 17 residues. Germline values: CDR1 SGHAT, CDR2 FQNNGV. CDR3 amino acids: CASSVDRKAGTVTEAFF. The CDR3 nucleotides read TGTGCCAGCAGCGTAGACCGGAAGGCAGGTACCGTAACTGAAGCTTTCTTT.

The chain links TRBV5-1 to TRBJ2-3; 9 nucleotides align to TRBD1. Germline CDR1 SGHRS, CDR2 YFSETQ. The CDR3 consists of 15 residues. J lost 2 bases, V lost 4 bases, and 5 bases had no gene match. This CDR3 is CASSGGQGFTDTQYF. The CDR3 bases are TGCGCCAGCAGCGGGGGACAGGGATTCACAGATACGCAGTATTTT.

DNA of the CDR3: TGTGCCAGCTCACCAACCGGGACAGGGATAGGTAGTGGCTACACCTTC. Translating it yields CASSPTGTGIGSGYTF. The rearrangement joins TRBV18 to TRBJ1-2; 9 bases are shared with TRBD1. The CDR3 loop spans 16 amino acids. Looked up from germline, CDR1 is KGHSH and CDR2 is LQKENI. The junction had 11 bases not matched to a gene; V was cut back by 2 bases and J by 7 bases.

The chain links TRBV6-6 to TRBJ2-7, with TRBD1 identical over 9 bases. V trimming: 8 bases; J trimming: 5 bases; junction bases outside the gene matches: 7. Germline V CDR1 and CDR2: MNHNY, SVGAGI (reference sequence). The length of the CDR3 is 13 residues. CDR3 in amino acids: CASSRTGDHEQYF. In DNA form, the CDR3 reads TGTGCCAGCTCCCGGACAGGGGACCACGAGCAGTACTTC.

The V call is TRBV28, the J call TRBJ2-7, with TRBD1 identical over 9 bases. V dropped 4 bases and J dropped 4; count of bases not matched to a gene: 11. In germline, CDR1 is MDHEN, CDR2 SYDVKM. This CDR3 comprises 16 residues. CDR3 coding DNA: TGTGCCAGCAGTTCACCTCAGGACAGGGGTTCGTACGAGCAGTACTTC. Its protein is CASSSPQDRGSYEQYF.

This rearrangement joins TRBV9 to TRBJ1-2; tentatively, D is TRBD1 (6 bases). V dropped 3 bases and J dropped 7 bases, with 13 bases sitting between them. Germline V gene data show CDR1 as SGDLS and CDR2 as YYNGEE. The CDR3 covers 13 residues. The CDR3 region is CASSEGGVGGYTF. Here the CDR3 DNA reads TGTGCCAGCAGCGAAGGGGGTGTGGGTGGCTACACCTTC.

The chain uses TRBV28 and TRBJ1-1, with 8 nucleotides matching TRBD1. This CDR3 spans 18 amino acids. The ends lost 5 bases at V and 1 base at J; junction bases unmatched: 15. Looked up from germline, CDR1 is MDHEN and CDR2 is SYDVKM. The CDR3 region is CASSIINRGLVRNTEAFF. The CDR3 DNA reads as TGTGCCAGCAGTATCATAAACAGGGGGTTGGTAAGGAACACTGAAGCTTTCTTT.

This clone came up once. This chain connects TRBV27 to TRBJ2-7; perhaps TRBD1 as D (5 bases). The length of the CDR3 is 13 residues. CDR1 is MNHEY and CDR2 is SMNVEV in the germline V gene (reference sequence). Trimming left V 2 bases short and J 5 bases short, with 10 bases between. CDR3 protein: CASSLEGVHEQYF. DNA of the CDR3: TGTGCCAGCAGTTTAGAAGGGGTTCACGAGCAGTACTTC.

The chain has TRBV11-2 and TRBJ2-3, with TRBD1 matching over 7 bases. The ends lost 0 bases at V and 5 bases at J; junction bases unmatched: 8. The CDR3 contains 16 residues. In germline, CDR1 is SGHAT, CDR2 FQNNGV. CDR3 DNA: TGTGCCAGCAGCTTAGATGGCAGGGGGTCCGGAGATACGCAGTATTTT. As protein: CASSLDGRGSGDTQYF.

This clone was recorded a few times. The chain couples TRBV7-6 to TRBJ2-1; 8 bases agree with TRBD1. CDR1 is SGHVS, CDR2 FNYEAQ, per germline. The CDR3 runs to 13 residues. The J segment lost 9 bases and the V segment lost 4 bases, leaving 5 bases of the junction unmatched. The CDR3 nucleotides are TGTGCCAGCAGCTGGTCAGGGGGCGGTGAGCAGTTCTTC. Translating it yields CASSWSGGGEQFF.

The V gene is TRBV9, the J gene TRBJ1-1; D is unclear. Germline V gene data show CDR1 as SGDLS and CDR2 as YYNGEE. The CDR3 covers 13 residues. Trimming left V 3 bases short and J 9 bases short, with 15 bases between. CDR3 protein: CASSADGLAQAFF. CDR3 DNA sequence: TGTGCCAGCAGCGCAGATGGACTCGCCCAAGCTTTCTTT.

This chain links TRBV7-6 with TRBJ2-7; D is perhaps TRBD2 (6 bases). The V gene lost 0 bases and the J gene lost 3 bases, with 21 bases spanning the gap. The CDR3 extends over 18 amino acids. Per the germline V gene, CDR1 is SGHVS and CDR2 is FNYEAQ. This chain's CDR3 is CASSLARDAADPLYEQYF. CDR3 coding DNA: TGTGCCAGCAGCTTAGCGCGGGACGCAGCGGACCCCCTCTACGAGCAGTACTTC.

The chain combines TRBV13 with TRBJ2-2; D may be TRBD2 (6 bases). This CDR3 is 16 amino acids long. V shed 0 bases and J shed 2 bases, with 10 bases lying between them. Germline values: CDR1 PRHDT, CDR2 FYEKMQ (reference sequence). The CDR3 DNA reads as TGTGCCAGCAGCTTAGGATTAGCGGCTAACACCGGGGAGCTGTTTTTT. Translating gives CASSLGLAANTGELFF.

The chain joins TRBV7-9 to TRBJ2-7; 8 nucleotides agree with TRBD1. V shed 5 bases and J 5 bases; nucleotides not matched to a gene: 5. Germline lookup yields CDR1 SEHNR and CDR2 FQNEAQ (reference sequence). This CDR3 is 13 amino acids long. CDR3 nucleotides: TGTGCCAGCAGCGGTGCAGGGGGCGACGAGCAGTACTTC. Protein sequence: CASSGAGGDEQYF. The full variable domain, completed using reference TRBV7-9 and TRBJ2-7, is DTGVSQNPRHKITKRGQNVTFRCDPISEHNRLYWYRQTLGQGPEFLTYFQNEAQLEKSRLLSDRFSAERPKGSFSTLEIQRTEQGDSAMYLCASSGAGGDEQYFGPGTRLTVT.

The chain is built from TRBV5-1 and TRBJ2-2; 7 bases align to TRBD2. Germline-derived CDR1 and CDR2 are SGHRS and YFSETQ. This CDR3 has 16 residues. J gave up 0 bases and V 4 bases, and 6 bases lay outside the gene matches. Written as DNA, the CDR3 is TGCGCCAGCAGCATCTATAGCGGGCCGAACACCGGGGAGCTGTTTTTT. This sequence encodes CASSIYSGPNTGELFF.

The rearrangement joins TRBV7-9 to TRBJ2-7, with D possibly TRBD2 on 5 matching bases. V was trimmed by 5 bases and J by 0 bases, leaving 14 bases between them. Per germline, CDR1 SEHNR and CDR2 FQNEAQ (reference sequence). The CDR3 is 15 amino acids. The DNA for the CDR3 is TGTGCCAGCAGCGCGTTCGGGGTCCGCTCCTACGAGCAGTACTTC. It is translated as CASSAFGVRSYEQYF.

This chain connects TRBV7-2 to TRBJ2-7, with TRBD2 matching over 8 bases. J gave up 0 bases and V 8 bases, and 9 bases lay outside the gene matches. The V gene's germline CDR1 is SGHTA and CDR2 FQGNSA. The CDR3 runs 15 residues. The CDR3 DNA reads TGTGCCAGCCAGATGGCGGGAGGCCCCTCCTACGAGCAGTACTTC. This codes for CASQMAGGPSYEQYF.

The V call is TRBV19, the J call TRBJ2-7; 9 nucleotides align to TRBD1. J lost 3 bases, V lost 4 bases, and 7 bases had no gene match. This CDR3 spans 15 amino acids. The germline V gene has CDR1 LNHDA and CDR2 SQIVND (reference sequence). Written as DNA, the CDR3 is TGTGCCAGTAGTACAGGGACAGGGAATATCTACGAGCAGTACTTC. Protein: CASSTGTGNIYEQYF.

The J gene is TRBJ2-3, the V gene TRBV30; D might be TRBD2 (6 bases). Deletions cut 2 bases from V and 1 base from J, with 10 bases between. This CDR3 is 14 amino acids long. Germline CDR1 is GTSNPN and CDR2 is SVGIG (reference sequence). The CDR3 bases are TGTGCCTGGAGTTGGGCTAGCGGCACAGATACGCAGTATTTT. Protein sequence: CAWSWASGTDTQYF.

The CDR3 is CASRSETEAFF. Here the CDR3 DNA reads TGTGCCAGCAGGTCGGAGACTGAAGCTTTCTTT. The chain combines TRBV2 with TRBJ1-1; D remains unclear. This CDR3 spans 11 amino acids. V lost 6 bases and J 5 bases, leaving 7 bases between the germline ends. Germline CDR1 is SNHLY and CDR2 is FYNNEI.

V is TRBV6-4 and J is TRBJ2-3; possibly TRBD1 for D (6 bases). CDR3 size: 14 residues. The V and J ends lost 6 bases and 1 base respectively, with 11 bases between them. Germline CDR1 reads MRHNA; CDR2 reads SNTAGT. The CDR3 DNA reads TGTGCCAGCAGCTCGGGACACCGCACAGATACGCAGTATTTT. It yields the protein CASSSGHRTDTQYF.

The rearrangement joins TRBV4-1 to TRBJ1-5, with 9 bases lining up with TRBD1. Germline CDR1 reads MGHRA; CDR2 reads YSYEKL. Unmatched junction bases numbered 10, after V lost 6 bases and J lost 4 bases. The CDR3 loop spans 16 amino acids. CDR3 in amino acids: CASSLNPTGGNQPQHF. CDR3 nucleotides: TGCGCCAGCAGTCTTAACCCGACAGGGGGAAATCAGCCCCAGCATTTT.

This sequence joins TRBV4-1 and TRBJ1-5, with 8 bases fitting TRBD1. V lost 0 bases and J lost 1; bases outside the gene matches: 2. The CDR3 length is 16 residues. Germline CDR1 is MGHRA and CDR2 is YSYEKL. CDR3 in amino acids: CASSQDTGGSNQPQHF. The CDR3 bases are TGCGCCAGCAGCCAAGATACAGGGGGGAGCAATCAGCCCCAGCATTTT.

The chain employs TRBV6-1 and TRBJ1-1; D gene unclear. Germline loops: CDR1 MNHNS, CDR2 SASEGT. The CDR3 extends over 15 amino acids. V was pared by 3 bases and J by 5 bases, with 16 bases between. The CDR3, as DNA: TGTGCCAGCAGTGAGATAGGAGGAGTCGGTACTGAAGCTTTCTTT. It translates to CASSEIGGVGTEAFF.

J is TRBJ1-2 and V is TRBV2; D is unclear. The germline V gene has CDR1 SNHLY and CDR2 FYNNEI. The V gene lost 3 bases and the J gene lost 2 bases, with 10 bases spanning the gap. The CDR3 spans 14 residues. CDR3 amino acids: CASSDYTVNYGYTF. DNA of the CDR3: TGTGCCAGCAGTGATTATACAGTCAACTATGGCTACACCTTC.

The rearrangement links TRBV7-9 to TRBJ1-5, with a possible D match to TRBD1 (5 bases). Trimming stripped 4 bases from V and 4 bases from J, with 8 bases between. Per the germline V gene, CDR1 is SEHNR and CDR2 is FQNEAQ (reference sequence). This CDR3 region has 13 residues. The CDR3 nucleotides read TGTGCCAGCAGCTCCAGGGTGAATCAGCCCCAGCATTTT. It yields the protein CASSSRVNQPQHF.